Below, 14 T cell receptor beta chains from the same sample are listed, as sequenced in a study of T cells in women clearing cervical HPV infection. Sequencing was performed with immunoSEQ multiplex PCR; in TCRdb, only in-frame clones are kept and a portion is missing. The table counts about 45,000 clones; 1.2% lies in the top ten. Sequencing was carried out using blood buffy coat. These TCRs come from a woman between 18 and 69 years old with a cervical HPV16 infection that either progressed to CIN3+ or cleared (not recorded which).

In regard to this clone: The CDR3 goes on 3 residues after the read ends, and that part is filled in from the germline J gene. V is TRBV10-3 and J is TRBJ1-2, with 7 bases matching TRBD1. J gave up 7 bases and V 4 bases, and 0 bases lay outside the gene matches. Germline CDR1 ENHRY, CDR2 SYGVKD. This CDR3 is 11 amino acids long. Incomplete CDR3 DNA: TGTGCCATCAGTGGACAGGGTGGC. It encodes CAISGQGG. The whole CDR3 sequence is CAISGQGGYTF.

Note on this clone: With the read ending 3 residues before the CDR3 end, the germline J gene is used to fill in that end. The rearrangement uses TRBV30 and TRBJ2-7; D might be TRBD1 (6 bases). Trimming removed 5 bases at V and 5 bases at J, with 22 bases between. Germline CDR1 GTSNPN, CDR2 SVGIG (reference sequence). The CDR3 runs to 15 residues. CDR3 in amino acids: CAWDSLGALSNEQYF. The CDR3 DNA, read in part, is TGTGCCTGGGATTCCTTGGGGGCTCTTTCGAACGAG.

Comment on this clone: The read gets to within 3 residues of the CDR3 end, and the germline J gene fills in the rest. The chain employs TRBV12-5 and TRBJ2-5; 7 bases match TRBD2. The CDR3 sequence is 16 residues long. Germline V gene data show CDR1 as LGHNT and CDR2 as FRNRAP. J gave up 1 base and V 6 bases, and 11 bases lay outside the gene matches. The covered CDR3 bases are TGTGCTAGTGGCACCGGACTAGGGACTCTCCAAGAGACC. This gives the protein CASGTGLGTLQET. Given in full, the CDR3 is CASGTGLGTLQETQYF.

As regards this clone: The read terminates 3 residues ahead of where the CDR3 ends, so the germline J gene completes it. The J gene is TRBJ2-7, the V gene TRBV20-1; 8 bases map to TRBD2. V shed 3 bases and J 4 bases; nucleotides not matched to a gene: 8. Looked up from germline, CDR1 is DFQATT and CDR2 is SNEGSKA (reference sequence). This CDR3 spans 14 amino acids. The CDR3 DNA, read in part, is TGCAGTGCTAGCACCCGGGGGGGCAGGTACGAG. Its protein product is CSASTRGGRYE. The whole CDR3 is CSASTRGGRYEQYF.

Worth noting for this clone: The read terminates 3 residues ahead of where the CDR3 ends, so the germline J gene completes it. The J gene is TRBJ2-3, the V gene TRBV7-2; the D gene is possibly TRBD2 (5 bases). There are 14 residues in the CDR3. Germline V lookup: CDR1 SGHTA, CDR2 FQGNSA. The ends were cut back, 4 bases at V and 2 bases at J, with 10 bases in the middle. CDR3 DNA, as far as it was read: TGTGCCAGCAGCTACGACTATGCCACAGATACG. It codes for CASSYDYATDT. The whole CDR3 protein is CASSYDYATDTQYF. Variable domain in full (rest from reference TRBV7-2 and TRBJ2-3): GAGVSQSPSNKVTEKGKDVELRCDPISGHTALYWYRQSLGQGLEFLIYFQGNSAPDKSGLPSDRFSAERTGGSVSTLTIQRTQQEDSAVYLCASSYDYATDTQYFGPGTRLTVL.

A note on this clone: The read ends 3 residues before the CDR3 terminus; that terminus is restored from the germline J gene. This chain uses TRBV19 with TRBJ1-5; tentatively, D is TRBD1 (6 bases). The CDR3 extends over 15 amino acids. Trimming removed 5 bases from V and 3 bases from J, with 14 bases in between. Germline values: CDR1 LNHDA, CDR2 SQIVND (reference sequence). The CDR3 loop reads CASSPGTLHNQPQHF. Incomplete CDR3 DNA: TGTGCCAGTAGTCCTGGGACACTACACAATCAGCCC. Variable domain in full (rest from reference TRBV19 and TRBJ1-5): DGGITQSPKYLFRKEGQNVTLSCEQNLNHDAMYWYRQDPGQGLRLIYYSQIVNDFQKGDIAEGYSVSREKKESFPLTVTSAQKNPTAFYLCASSPGTLHNQPQHFGDGTRLSIL.

Concerning this clone: The read halts 3 residues ahead of the CDR3 end, with the missing end drawn from the germline J gene. The rearrangement uses TRBV5-6 and TRBJ1-2; perhaps TRBD1 as D (5 bases). The CDR3 consists of 14 residues. CDR1 is SGHDT and CDR2 is YYEEEE in the germline V gene. The covered CDR3 bases are TGTGCCAGCAGCTTGCCAGGGCGAGCAGATACC. Protein sequence: CASSLPGRADT. The whole CDR3 sequence reads CASSLPGRADTYTF.

A word on this clone: The read ends 3 residues before the CDR3 terminus; that terminus is restored from the germline J gene. The rearrangement links TRBV5-1 to TRBJ1-4; 8 bases fit TRBD1. The CDR3 loop spans 14 amino acids. Germline trimming cut 3 bases from V and 4 bases from J; bases unmatched to any gene: 2. The germline V gene encodes CDR1 SGHRS and CDR2 YFSETQ. This CDR3 is CASSSGQGNEKLFF. CDR3 bases read: TGCGCCAGCAGCTCAGGACAGGGTAATGAAAAA.

On this clone itself: The read stops 3 residues short of the end of the CDR3; the missing end is completed from the germline J gene. The chain couples TRBV5-5 to TRBJ2-7, with D unclear. The CDR3 sequence is 14 residues long. Looked up from germline, CDR1 is SGHKS and CDR2 is YYEKEE (reference sequence). The V end lost 2 bases, the J end lost 1 base, and 10 bases lay between the germline ends. CDR3 amino acids: CASSLVGRSYEQYF. The sequenced CDR3 bases are TGTGCCAGCAGCTTAGTGGGCAGGTCCTACGAG.

A word on this clone: Sequencing ends 3 residues short of the CDR3 end; the germline J gene provides the rest. The V call is TRBV29-1, the J call TRBJ1-1; 9 bases are a match to TRBD1. Looked up from germline, CDR1 is SQVTM and CDR2 is ANQGSEA. The CDR3 consists of 11 residues. The DNA read from the CDR3 is TGCAGCGTGGGACAGGGAAGCGGA. This encodes CSVGQGSG. The entire CDR3 sequence reads CSVGQGSGAFF.

Comments on this clone: From the germline J gene comes the end of the CDR3, since the read stops 3 residues before it. The rearrangement uses TRBV5-1 and TRBJ2-3; TRBD2 might be the D (6 bases). The CDR3 sequence is 13 residues long. Trimming took 8 bases from V and 6 from J, leaving 16 bases between them. The germline CDR1 and CDR2 sequences are SGHRS and YFSETQ. The covered CDR3 bases are TGCGCCAGTTGCCTAGCGAGGTTCGATACG. This translates into CASCLARFDT. The full CDR3 sequence reads CASCLARFDTQYF.

A note on this clone: The CDR3 end is not reached by the read, which stops 3 residues before it; the germline J gene fills it in. This rearrangement joins TRBV7-2 to TRBJ2-3, with TRBD2 as a possible D gene (6 bases). Germline V CDR1 and CDR2: SGHTA, FQGNSA. This CDR3 contains 15 residues. Partial CDR3 DNA: TGTGCCAGCAGCTTATACCGGGGGAATCAAGAGACG. Protein product: CASSLYRGNQET. From start to end, the CDR3 is CASSLYRGNQETQYF.

Worth noting for this clone: The observed sequence ends 3 residues before the CDR3 terminus, with the missing tail filled in from the germline J gene. The chain carries TRBV5-1 and TRBJ1-1, with 9 bases matching TRBD1. Germline assignment: CDR1 SGHRS and CDR2 YFSETQ. The V gene end was trimmed by 4 bases and the J gene end by 6 bases; junction bases not matched to a gene: 10. CDR3 size: 15 residues. The covered CDR3 bases are TGCGCCAGCAGCCCGGGGACAGGGATAGACCCTGAA. This sequence encodes CASSPGTGIDPE. The complete CDR3 reads CASSPGTGIDPEAFF.

As regards this clone: The CDR3 is cut off 3 residues early in the read; its end comes from the germline J gene. The gene calls are TRBV28 and TRBJ2-5; TRBD2 agrees at 9 bases. The length of the CDR3 is 15 residues. Per the germline V gene, CDR1 is MDHEN and CDR2 is SYDVKM. V was clipped by 1 base and J by 2 bases; unmatched bases: 2. This CDR3 is CASSLFLAGQETQYF. The sequenced part of the CDR3 DNA is TGTGCCAGCAGTTTATTTCTAGCGGGACAAGAGACC.